The 23 T cell receptor beta chains reported below all come from one sample, sequenced in a study of T cell repertoires in cytomegalovirus infection. Their specific antigens are unknown. TCRdb redid the calling of the reads with MiXCR, one entry per CDR3 protein. Among some 310,000 distinct CDR3 sequences listed, 20% to 25% were seen once. The source was cultured PBMCs, collected from culture after CMV antigen stimulation. These receptors all stem from a human donor in good health (CMV status not recorded). Some clones in this sample may be carry-over from other donors' samples.

This clonotype was found many times. The genes are TRBV6-2 or TRBV6-3 and TRBJ1-1; TRBD1 agrees at 9 bases. V lost 0 bases and J lost 6; bases outside the gene matches: 5. This CDR3 is 15 amino acids long. Germline V lookup: CDR1 MNHEY, CDR2 SVGEGT. CDR3 bases: TGTGCCAGCAGTTACTCTGGGACAGGGAGGCCTGAAGCTTTCTTT. It specifies CASSYSGTGRPEAFF.

This clonotype occurred many times. CDR3 amino acids: CASSLGSGRTEQYF. In nucleotides, the CDR3 is TGTGCCAGCAGCTTGGGTAGCGGGAGAACCGAGCAGTACTTC. The chain is built from TRBV7-2 and TRBJ2-7; TRBD2 agrees at 9 bases. Losses at the gene ends were 3 bases for V and 6 bases for J; bases not matched to a gene: 6. The germline V gene encodes CDR1 SGHTA and CDR2 FQGNSA. The CDR3 length is 14 residues. Full variable domain (remainder filled in from reference TRBV7-2 and TRBJ2-7): GAGVSQSPSNKVTEKGKDVELRCDPISGHTALYWYRQSLGQGLEFLIYFQGNSAPDKSGLPSDRFSAERTGGSVSTLTIQRTQQEDSAVYLCASSLGSGRTEQYFGPGTRLTVT.

In DNA, the CDR3 is TGTGCCAGCAGCACCGGACAGCTCCAAGAGACCCAGTACTTC. Translating gives CASSTGQLQETQYF. The chain has TRBV11-1 and TRBJ2-5; a possible D gene is TRBD1 (6 bases). This CDR3 spans 14 amino acids. The V gene's germline CDR1 is SGHAT and CDR2 FQDESV (reference sequence). V gave up 5 bases and J gave up 1 base, with 11 bases separating them.

At least ten counts were recorded for this clonotype. The chain carries TRBV11-3 and TRBJ2-2; 11 nucleotides agree with TRBD1. This CDR3 is built from 17 residues. Germline V gene data show CDR1 as SGHNT and CDR2 as YENEEA. The trim removed 5 bases at V and 6 bases at J, leaving 11 bases unmatched. The CDR3 nucleotides are TGTGCCAGCAGCCCCCATTCCGGGACAGGGGGTTCCGGGGAGCTGTTTTTT. It translates to CASSPHSGTGGSGELFF. Drawing the rest from reference TRBV11-3 and TRBJ2-2, the complete variable domain is EAGVVQSPRYKIIEKKQPVAFWCNPISGHNTLYWYLQNLGQGPELLIRYENEEAVDDSQLPKDRFSAERLKGVDSTLKIQPAELGDSAVYLCASSPHSGTGGSGELFFGEGSRLTVL.

This clonotype has a handful of counts. The chain carries TRBV24-1 and TRBJ2-1, with 9 bases identical to TRBD2. Germline loops: CDR1 KGHDR, CDR2 SFDVKD. CDR3 length equals 16 residues. The junction had 7 bases not matched to a gene; V was cut back by 4 bases and J by 4 bases. The CDR3 nucleotides are TGTGCCACCAGTGACCGGACTAGCGAGGCTTACAATGAGCAGTTCTTC. Its protein product is CATSDRTSEAYNEQFF.

Comment on this clonotype: This may be a read error: a much more frequent sequence differs by one nucleotide. The V call is TRBV5-6, the J call TRBJ2-1, with 11 bases identical to TRBD2. The CDR3 spans 16 residues. Germline V gene sequence: CDR1 SGHDT, CDR2 YYEEEE. The chain's CDR3 is CASSYSGRAIVNDQFF. The CDR3 DNA reads TGTGCCAGCAGCTATAGCGGGAGGGCAATTGTTAATGACCAGTTCTTC.

The chain combines TRBV29-1 with TRBJ1-1; TRBD1 matches 8 bases. The J segment lost 1 base and the V segment lost 7 bases, leaving 5 bases of the junction unmatched. In germline, CDR1 is SQVTM, CDR2 ANQGSEA. CDR3 size: 13 residues. The CDR3 DNA follows: TGCAGCGGGGGGGACAGGACGAACACTGAAGCTTTCTTT. Amino acid sequence: CSGGDRTNTEAFF.

This clonotype was detected many times. The CDR3 sequence: CASSPLGSNQPQHF. The DNA for the CDR3 is TGTGCCAGCAGCCCTCTCGGAAGCAATCAGCCCCAGCATTTT. The chain recombines TRBV7-2 with TRBJ1-5, with D unclear. The CDR3 covers 14 residues. Germline CDR1 SGHTA, CDR2 FQGNSA. Deletions cut 5 bases from V and 1 base from J, with 9 bases between.

The chain uses TRBV4-2 and TRBJ2-1; 11 bases agree with TRBD2. The CDR3 extends over 17 amino acids. J gave up 8 bases and V 0 bases, and 9 bases lay outside the gene matches. In germline, CDR1 is LGHNA, CDR2 YNFKEQ. CDR3 protein: CASSQDTRLAGGYEQFF. The CDR3 nucleotides read TGTGCCAGCAGCCAAGATACACGTCTAGCGGGAGGCTATGAGCAGTTCTTC.

This clonotype turned up a few times. The chain links TRBV11-2 to TRBJ2-3; TRBD1 might be the D (6 bases). Germline values: CDR1 SGHAT, CDR2 FQNNGV. Trimming removed 0 bases at V and 0 bases at J, with 10 bases between. This CDR3 is 16 amino acids long. The CDR3 DNA is TGTGCCAGCAGCTTAGAATCAGGGGCGAGCACAGATACGCAGTATTTT. The encoded protein is CASSLESGASTDTQYF. Supplemented by reference TRBV11-2 and TRBJ2-3, the full variable domain reads EAGVAQSPRYKIIEKRQSVAFWCNPISGHATLYWYQQILGQGPKLLIQFQNNGVVDDSQLPKDRFSAERLKGVDSTLKIQPAKLEDSAVYLCASSLESGASTDTQYFGPGTRLTVL.

This clonotype was counted at least ten times. CDR3 nucleotides: TGTGCCAGCAGCCCTGTACGGTTGGGCGTTGCAGATACGCAGTATTTT. This encodes CASSPVRLGVADTQYF. The V and J genes are TRBV7-9 and TRBJ2-3; D gene uncertain. The CDR3 has 16 amino acids. The germline CDR1 and CDR2 sequences are SEHNR and FQNEAQ (reference sequence). V lost 5 bases and J lost 4, with 19 bases in between.

The chain has TRBV7-6 and TRBJ2-2, with 10 bases that match TRBD2. The CDR3 totals 17 residues. The germline CDR1 and CDR2 sequences are SGHVS and FNYEAQ. J gave up 3 bases and V 5 bases, and 9 bases lay outside the gene matches. The CDR3 sequence is CASSPGAGGPDTGELFF. The DNA for the CDR3 is TGTGCCAGCAGCCCGGGAGCGGGAGGGCCGGACACCGGGGAGCTGTTTTTT.

The chain couples TRBV4-2 to TRBJ1-3; maybe TRBD1 (5 bases). The CDR3 is 15 residues long. The V gene's germline CDR1 is LGHNA and CDR2 YNFKEQ. The V end lost 6 bases, the J end lost 2 bases, and 14 bases lay between the germline ends. The CDR3 DNA sequence: TGTGCCAGCAGTAGCACGGGAGGGGCTGGAAACACCATATATTTT. Translation: CASSSTGGAGNTIYF.

V and J are TRBV7-2 and TRBJ2-1; 12 nucleotides align to TRBD1. Unmatched junction bases numbered 4, after V lost 5 bases and J lost 5 bases. This CDR3 has 15 amino acids. Germline V gene sequence: CDR1 SGHTA, CDR2 FQGNSA. The CDR3 DNA sequence: TGTGCCAGCAGCCCGGGACAGGGGGCAAACAATGAGCAGTTCTTC. Translated, it gives CASSPGQGANNEQFF.

This chain links TRBV15 with TRBJ2-7; 7 positions agree with TRBD2. Per germline, CDR1 LNHNV and CDR2 YYDKDF (reference sequence). V was pared by 3 bases and J by 7 bases, with 15 bases of the junction left unmatched. The CDR3 is 16 residues long. CDR3 sequence reads: CATSRDDLAGEKEQYF. CDR3 sequence (DNA): TGTGCCACCAGCAGGGATGACTTGGCGGGAGAAAAAGAGCAGTACTTC.

V is TRBV27 and J is TRBJ2-5, with D possibly matching TRBD1 (6 bases). Per germline, CDR1 MNHEY and CDR2 SMNVEV (reference sequence). The V and J ends lost 3 bases and 7 bases respectively, with 12 bases between them. The CDR3 is 13 residues long. The CDR3 loop reads CASSFVGAGTQYF. CDR3 in DNA: TGTGCCAGCAGTTTCGTGGGGGCCGGGACCCAGTACTTC.

V gene TRBV28 combines with J gene TRBJ1-6; 11 bases agree with TRBD1. The length of the CDR3 is 18 residues. J gave up 0 bases and V 3 bases, and 4 bases lay outside the gene matches. CDR1 and CDR2 from the germline V gene are MDHEN and SYDVKM. The CDR3 bases are TGTGCCAGCAGTTTCGGGGACAGGGGGAGCTCCTATAATTCACCCCTCCACTTT. This sequence encodes CASSFGDRGSSYNSPLHF.

The chain has TRBV2 and TRBJ1-5; 11 bases fit TRBD1. The CDR3 covers 19 residues. V was pared by 5 bases and J by 0 bases, with 12 bases of the junction left unmatched. CDR1 and CDR2 from the germline V gene are SNHLY and FYNNEI. CDR3 amino acids: CASSPPRTGGRYSNQPQHF. The CDR3, as DNA: TGTGCCAGCAGTCCCCCCAGGACAGGGGGCCGCTATAGCAATCAGCCCCAGCATTTT.

There are many counts of this clonotype. CDR3 residues: CASSYSGGASYEQYF. In DNA form, the CDR3 reads TGTGCCAGCAGTTACTCGGGGGGCGCGTCCTACGAGCAGTACTTC. The rearrangement joins TRBV6-2 or TRBV6-3 to TRBJ2-7, with D possibly being TRBD1 or TRBD2 (6 bases each). The germline V and J ends were trimmed by 0 bases and 1 base, with 10 bases remaining between them. This CDR3 is 15 amino acids long. Germline assignment: CDR1 MNHEY and CDR2 SVGEGT.

This sequence joins TRBV5-8 and TRBJ1-1; 7 bases agree with TRBD1. Germline V gene lookup returns CDR1 SGHTS and CDR2 YDEGEE. The ends lost 4 bases at V and 3 bases at J; junction bases unmatched: 6. The CDR3 contains 14 residues. In nucleotides, the CDR3 is TGTGCCAGCAGCGGAAGGACAGGCTACACTGAAGCTTTCTTT. Translated: CASSGRTGYTEAFF. Complete variable domain (other parts from reference TRBV5-8 and TRBJ1-1): EAGVTQSPTHLIKTRGQQATLRCSPISGHTSVYWYQQALGLGLQFLLWYDEGEERNRGNFPPRFSGRQFPNYSSELNVNALELEDSALYLCASSGRTGYTEAFFGQGTRLTVV.

DNA of the CDR3: TGTGCCAGCAGCCCATCCTTAATAGTAAACACTGAAGCTTTCTTT. Translating it yields CASSPSLIVNTEAFF. This chain links TRBV7-8 with TRBJ1-1; no clear D gene. CDR1 SGHVS and CDR2 FQNEAQ come from the germline V gene. CDR3 size: 15 residues. Trimming took off 5 bases at V and 2 bases at J, with 15 bases between the two ends.

This rearrangement joins TRBV7-9 to TRBJ2-5, with unresolved D. The V end was cut by 4 bases, the J end by 4 bases, with 10 bases between. The CDR3 is 13 residues long. Germline V gene lookup returns CDR1 SEHNR and CDR2 FQNEAQ (reference sequence). CDR3 coding DNA: TGTGCCAGCAGCTCTAGAGGCGTAGAGACCCAGTACTTC. Its translation: CASSSRGVETQYF.

The CDR3 loop is CASSGREGYEQYF. The DNA of the CDR3 is TGCGCCAGCAGTGGGCGGGAAGGCTACGAGCAGTACTTC. The chain joins TRBV5-1 to TRBJ2-7, with D possibly TRBD2 on 6 matching bases. This CDR3 region has 13 residues. From germline, CDR1 is SGHRS and CDR2 YFSETQ. V dropped 5 bases and J dropped 3 bases, with 12 bases sitting between them.